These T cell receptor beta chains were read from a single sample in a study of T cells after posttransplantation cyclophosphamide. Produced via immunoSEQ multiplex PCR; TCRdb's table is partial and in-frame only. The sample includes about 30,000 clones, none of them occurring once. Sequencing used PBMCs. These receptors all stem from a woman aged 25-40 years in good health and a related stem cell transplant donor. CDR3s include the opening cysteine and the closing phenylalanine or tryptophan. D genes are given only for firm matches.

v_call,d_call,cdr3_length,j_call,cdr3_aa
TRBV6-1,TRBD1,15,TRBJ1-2,CASRGTGDWNYGYTF
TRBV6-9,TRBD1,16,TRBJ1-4,CASSQPGQVRVEKLFF
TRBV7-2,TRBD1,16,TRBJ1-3,CASSLAQGGSGNTIYF
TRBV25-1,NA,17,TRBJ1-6,CASSGFPTATYNSPLHF
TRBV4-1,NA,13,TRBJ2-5,CASSQWRGETQYF
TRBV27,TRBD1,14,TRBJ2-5,CASSPLTGGQTQYF
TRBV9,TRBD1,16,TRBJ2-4,CASSPDRDLAKNIQYF
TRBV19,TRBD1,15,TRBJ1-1,CASSTHRGLITEAFF
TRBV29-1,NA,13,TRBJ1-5,CSVLENSNQPQHF
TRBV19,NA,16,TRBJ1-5,CASAPKSHQGYQPQHF
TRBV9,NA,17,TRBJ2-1,CASSFPQGGASYNEQFF
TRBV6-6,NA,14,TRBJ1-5,CASSQGPSYQPQHF
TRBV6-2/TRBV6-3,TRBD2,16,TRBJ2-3,CASSFGTSGGTDTQYF
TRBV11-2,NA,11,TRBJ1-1,CASSPQGEAFF
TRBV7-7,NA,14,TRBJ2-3,CASSLQAPPDTQYF
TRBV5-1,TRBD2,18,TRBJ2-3,CASSLGVRRGFSTDTQYF
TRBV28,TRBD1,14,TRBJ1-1,CASIKGGRVSEAFF
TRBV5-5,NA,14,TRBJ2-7,CASSLVPTYYEQYF
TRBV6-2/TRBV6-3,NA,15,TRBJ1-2,CASSYSTEGSYGYTF
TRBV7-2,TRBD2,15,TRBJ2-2,CASSLGTSVPGELFF
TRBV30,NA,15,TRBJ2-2,CAWSLSSYHTGELFF
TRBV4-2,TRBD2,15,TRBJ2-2,CASSLGTSGTGELFF
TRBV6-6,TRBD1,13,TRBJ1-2,CASSRGTGYGYTF
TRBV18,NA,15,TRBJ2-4,CASSPWRGRENIQYF
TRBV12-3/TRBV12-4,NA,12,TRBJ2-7,CASAGVSYEQYF
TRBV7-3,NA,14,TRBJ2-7,CASSSQAGNYEQYF
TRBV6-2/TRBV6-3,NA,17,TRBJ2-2,CASSYSKQRRNTGELFF
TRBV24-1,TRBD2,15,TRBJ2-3,CATSKLAGATDTQYF
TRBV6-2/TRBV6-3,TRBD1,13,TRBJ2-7,CATSGTASYEQYF
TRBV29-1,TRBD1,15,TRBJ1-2,CSVEDPGRGYYGYTF
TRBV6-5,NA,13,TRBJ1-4,CASSRADNEKLFF
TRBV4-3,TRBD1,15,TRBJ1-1,CASSLRDRADTEAFF
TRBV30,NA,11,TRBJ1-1,CAWSVEGEAFF
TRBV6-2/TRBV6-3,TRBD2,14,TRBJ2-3,CASRDTSGADTQYF
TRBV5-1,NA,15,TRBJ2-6,CASSLAGVGANVLTF
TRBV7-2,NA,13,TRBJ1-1,CASTIRGNTEAFF
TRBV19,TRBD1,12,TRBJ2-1,CASRGTGDGQFF
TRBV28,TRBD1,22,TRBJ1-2,CASSLPIGDTGLWGQGASGYTF
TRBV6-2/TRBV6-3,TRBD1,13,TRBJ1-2,CASTWTGDYGYTF
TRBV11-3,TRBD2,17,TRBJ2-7,CASSFRGSGGVTYEQYF
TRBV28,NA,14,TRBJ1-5,CASTTRVSNQPQHF
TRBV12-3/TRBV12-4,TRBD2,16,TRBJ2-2,CASSLQASGAGGELFF
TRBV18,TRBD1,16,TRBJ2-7,CASSLAPGQGTYEQYF
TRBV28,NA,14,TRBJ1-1,CASTTVGGNTEAFF
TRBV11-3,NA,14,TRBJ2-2,CASSLDTGAGELFF
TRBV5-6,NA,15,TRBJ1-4,CASSTDGHVNEKLFF
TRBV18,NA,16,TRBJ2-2,CASSPPAGLSTGELFF
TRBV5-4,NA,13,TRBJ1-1,CASSLASTIEAFF
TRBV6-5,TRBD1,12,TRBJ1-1,CASSEPQGEAFF
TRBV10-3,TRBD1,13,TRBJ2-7,CAIEDRAAFEQYF
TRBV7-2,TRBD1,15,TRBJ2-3,CASSRQGASTDTQYF
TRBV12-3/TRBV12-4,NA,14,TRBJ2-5,CASSPLTGGETQYF
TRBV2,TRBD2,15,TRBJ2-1,CASRGAGGPYNEQFF
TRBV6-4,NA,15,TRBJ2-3,CASSGDSRPTDTQYF
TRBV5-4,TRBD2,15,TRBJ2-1,CASSYPSGGYNEQFF
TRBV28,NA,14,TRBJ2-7,CASSFSGGSGEQYF
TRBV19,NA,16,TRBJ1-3,CASSIGLRSSGNTIYF
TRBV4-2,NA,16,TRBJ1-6,CASSQESSREGSPLHF
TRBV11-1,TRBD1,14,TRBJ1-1,CASSLQGANTEAFF